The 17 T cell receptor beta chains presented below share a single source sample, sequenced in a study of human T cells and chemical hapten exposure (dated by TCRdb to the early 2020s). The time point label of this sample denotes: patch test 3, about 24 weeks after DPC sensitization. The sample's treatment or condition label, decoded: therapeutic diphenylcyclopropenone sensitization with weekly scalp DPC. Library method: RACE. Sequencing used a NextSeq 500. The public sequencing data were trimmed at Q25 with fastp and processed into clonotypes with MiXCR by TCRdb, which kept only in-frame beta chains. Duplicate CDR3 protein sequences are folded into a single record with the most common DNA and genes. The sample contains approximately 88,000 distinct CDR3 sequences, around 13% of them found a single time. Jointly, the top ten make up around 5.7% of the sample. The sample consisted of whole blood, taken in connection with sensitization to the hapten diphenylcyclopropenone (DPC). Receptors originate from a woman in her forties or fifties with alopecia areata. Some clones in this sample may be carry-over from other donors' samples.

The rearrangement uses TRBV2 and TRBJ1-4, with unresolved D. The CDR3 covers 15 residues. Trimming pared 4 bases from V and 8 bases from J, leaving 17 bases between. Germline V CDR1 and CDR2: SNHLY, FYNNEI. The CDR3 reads CASSAGSRSREKLFF. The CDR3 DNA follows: TGTGCCAGCAGTGCTGGGTCTCGGAGTCGCGAAAAACTGTTTTTT.

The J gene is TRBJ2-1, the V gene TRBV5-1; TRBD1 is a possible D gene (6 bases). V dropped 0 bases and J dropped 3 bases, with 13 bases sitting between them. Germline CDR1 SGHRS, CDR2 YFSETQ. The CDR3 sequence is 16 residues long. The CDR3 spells CASSLGQEYFYNEQFF. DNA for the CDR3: TGCGCCAGCAGCTTGGGACAGGAGTACTTCTACAATGAGCAGTTCTTC.

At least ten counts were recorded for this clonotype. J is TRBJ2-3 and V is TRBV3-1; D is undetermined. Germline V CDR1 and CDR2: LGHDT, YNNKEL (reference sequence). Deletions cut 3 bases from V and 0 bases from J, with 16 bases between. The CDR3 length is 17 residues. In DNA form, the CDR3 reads TGTGCCAGCAGCCAGCTGTTCGGCCAGTCGAGCACAGATACGCAGTATTTT. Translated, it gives CASSQLFGQSSTDTQYF.

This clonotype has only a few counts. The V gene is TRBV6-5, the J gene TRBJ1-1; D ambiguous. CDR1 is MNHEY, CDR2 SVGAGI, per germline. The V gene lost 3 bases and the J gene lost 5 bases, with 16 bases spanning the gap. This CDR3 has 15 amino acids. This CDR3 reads CASSYTPRGETEAFF. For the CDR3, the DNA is TGTGCCAGCAGTTATACCCCGAGAGGAGAGACTGAAGCTTTCTTT.

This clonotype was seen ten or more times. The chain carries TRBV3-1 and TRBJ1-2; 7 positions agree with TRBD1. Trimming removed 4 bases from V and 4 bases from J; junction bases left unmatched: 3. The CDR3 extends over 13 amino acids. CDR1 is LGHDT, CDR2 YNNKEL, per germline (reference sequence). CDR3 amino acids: CASSPDRAYGYTF. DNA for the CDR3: TGTGCCAGCAGCCCCGACAGGGCCTATGGCTACACCTTC.

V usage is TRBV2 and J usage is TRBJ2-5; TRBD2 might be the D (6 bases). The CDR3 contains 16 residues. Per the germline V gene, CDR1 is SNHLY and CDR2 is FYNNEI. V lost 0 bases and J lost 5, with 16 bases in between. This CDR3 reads CASSEAWNGSWETQYF. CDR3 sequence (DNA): TGTGCCAGCAGTGAAGCGTGGAACGGGAGCTGGGAGACCCAGTACTTC.

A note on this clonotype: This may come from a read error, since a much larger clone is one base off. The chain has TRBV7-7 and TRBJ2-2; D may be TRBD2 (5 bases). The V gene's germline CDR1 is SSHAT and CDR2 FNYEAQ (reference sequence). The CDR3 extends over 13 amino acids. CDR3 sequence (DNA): TGTGCTAGCAGCCCAATCTCGTCCGGGGAGCTGCTTTTT. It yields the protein CASSPISSGELLF. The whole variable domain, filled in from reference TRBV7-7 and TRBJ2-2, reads GAGVSQSPRYKVTKRGQDVTLRCDPISSHATLYWYQQALGQGPEFLTYFNYEAQPDKSGLPSDRFSAERPEGSISTLTIQRTEQRDSAMYRCASSPISSGELLFGEGSRLTVL.

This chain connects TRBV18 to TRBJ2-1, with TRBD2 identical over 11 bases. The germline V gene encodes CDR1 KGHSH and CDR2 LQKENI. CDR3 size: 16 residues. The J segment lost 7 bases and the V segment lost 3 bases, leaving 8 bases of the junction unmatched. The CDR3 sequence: CASSPELAGVGNEQFF. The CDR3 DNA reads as TGTGCCAGCTCACCCGAACTAGCGGGAGTGGGAAATGAGCAGTTCTTC. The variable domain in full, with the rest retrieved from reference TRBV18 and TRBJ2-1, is NAGVMQNPRHLVRRRGQEARLRCSPMKGHSHVYWYRQLPEEGLKFMVYLQKENIIDESGMPKERFSAEFPKEGPSILRIQQVVRGDSAAYFCASSPELAGVGNEQFFGPGTRLTVL.

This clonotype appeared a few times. This CDR3 is CASSPQGSGYTF. Here the CDR3 DNA reads TGCGCCAGCAGCCCCCAGGGTAGTGGCTACACCTTC. The genes are TRBV5-1 and TRBJ1-2, with D possibly TRBD1 on 5 matching bases. Trimming took 4 bases from V and 7 from J, leaving 11 bases between them. The CDR3 sequence is 12 residues long. Per germline, CDR1 SGHRS and CDR2 YFSETQ.

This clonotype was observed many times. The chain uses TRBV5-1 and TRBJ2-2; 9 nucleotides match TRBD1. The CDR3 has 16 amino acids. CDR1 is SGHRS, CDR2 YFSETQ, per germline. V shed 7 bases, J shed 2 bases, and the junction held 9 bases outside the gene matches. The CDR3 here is CASGPSDRGNTGELFF. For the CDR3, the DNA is TGCGCCAGCGGCCCCTCGGACAGGGGAAACACCGGGGAGCTGTTTTTT.

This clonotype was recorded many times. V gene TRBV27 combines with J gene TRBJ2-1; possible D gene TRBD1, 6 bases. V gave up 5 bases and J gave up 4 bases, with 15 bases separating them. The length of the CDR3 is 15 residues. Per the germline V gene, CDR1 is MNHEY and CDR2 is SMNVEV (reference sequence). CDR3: CASSGDRSAYNEQFF. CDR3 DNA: TGTGCCAGCAGTGGAGACAGGAGTGCATACAATGAGCAGTTCTTC.

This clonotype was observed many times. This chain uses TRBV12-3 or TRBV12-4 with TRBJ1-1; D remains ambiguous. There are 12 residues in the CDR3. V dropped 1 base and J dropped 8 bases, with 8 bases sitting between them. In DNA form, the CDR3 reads TGTGCCAGCAGTTTAGAATTCGGAGAAGCTTTCTTT. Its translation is CASSLEFGEAFF.

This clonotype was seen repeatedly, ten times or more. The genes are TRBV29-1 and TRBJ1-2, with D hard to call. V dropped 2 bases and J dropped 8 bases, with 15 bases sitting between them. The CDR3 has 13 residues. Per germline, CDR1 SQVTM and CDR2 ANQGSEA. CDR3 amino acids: CSVERLGVGGYTF. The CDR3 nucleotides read TGCAGCGTTGAACGTCTCGGGGTAGGAGGCTACACCTTC.

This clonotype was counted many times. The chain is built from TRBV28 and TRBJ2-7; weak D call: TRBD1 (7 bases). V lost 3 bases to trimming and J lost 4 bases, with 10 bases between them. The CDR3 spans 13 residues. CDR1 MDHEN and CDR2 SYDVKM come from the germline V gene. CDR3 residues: CASSFAGGYEQYF. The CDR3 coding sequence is TGTGCCAGCAGTTTTGCAGGGGGGTACGAGCAGTACTTC.

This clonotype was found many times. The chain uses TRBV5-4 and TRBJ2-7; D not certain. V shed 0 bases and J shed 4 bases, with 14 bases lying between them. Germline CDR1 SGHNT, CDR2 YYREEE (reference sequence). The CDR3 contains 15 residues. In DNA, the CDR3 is TGTGCCAGCAGCTTGGAACCTGCCCTTTGGTACGAGCAGTACTTC. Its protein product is CASSLEPALWYEQYF.

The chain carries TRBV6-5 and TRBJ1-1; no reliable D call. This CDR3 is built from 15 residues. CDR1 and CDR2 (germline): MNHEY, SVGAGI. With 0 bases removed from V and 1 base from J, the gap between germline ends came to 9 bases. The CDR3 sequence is CASSYSPAPNTEAFF. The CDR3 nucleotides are TGTGCCAGCAGTTACTCTCCAGCTCCGAACACTGAAGCTTTCTTT.

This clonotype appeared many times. As DNA, the CDR3 is TGTGCCAGCAGCCCCCCCGGGATGACAGGGGGCATTGGATATGGCTACACCTTC. Translated, it gives CASSPPGMTGGIGYGYTF. This chain uses TRBV4-2 with TRBJ1-2; 10 bases map to TRBD1. J was trimmed by 5 bases and V by 4 bases; bases with no gene match: 16. The CDR3 is made up of 18 amino acids. CDR1 and CDR2 (germline): LGHNA, YNFKEQ.